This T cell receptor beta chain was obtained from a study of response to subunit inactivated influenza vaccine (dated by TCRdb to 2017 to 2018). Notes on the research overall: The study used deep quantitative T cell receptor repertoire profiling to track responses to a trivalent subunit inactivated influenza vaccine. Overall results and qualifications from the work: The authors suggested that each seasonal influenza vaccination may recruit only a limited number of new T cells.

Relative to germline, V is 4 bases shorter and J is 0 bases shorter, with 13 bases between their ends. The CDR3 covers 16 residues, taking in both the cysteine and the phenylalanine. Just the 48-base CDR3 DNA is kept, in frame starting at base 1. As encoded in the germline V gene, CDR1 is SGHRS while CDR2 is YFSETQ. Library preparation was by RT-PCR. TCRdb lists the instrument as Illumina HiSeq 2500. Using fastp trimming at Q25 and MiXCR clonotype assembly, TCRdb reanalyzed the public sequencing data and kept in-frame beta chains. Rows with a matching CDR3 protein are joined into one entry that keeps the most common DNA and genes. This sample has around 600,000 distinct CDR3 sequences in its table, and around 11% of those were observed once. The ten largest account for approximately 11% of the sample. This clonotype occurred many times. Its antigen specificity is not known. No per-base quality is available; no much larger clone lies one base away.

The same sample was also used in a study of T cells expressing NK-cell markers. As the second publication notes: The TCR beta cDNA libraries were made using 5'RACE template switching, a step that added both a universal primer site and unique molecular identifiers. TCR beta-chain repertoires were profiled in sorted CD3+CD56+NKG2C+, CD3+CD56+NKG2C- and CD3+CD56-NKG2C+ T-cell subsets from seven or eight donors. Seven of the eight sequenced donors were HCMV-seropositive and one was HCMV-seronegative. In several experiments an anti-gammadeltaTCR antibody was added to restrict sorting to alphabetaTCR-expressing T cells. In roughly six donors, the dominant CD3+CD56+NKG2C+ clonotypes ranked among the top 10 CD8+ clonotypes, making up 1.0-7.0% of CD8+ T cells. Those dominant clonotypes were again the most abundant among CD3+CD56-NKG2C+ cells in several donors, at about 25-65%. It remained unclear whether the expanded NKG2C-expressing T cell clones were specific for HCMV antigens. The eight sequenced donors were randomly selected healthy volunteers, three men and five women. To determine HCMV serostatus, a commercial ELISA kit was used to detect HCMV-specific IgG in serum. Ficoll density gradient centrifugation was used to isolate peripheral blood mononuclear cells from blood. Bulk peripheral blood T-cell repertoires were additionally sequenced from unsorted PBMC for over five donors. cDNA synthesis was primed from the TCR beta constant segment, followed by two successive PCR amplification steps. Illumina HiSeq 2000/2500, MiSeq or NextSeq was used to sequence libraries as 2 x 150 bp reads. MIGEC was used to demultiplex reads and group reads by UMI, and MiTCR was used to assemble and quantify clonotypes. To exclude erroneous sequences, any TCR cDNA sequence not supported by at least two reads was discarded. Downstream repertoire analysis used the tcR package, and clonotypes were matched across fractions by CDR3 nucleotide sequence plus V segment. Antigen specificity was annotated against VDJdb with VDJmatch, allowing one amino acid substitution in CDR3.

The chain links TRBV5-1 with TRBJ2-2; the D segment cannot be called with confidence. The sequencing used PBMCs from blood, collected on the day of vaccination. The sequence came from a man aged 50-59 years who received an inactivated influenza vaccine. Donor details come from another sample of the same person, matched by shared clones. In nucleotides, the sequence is TGCGCCAGCAGCACCTCCCAGAGTTCGAACACCGGGGAGCTGTTTTTT. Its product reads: CASSTSQSSNTGELFF.